This TCR beta chain was identified in a study of OX40 agonist ivuxolimab in advanced cancers. About the research overall: Patients were given ivuxolimab, an antibody that agonizes OX40 (CD134). Ivuxolimab doses were 0.01, 0.1, 0.3, 1.5, 3 or 10 mg/kg every 2 weeks. Study-wide results and caveats: Mean expanded clone counts were higher in CD8+ than CD4+ T cells. Also showing low normalized T-cell clonal expansion were some of the nonresponders.

This CDR3 is 12 amino acids long. Germline assignment: CDR1 SEHNR and CDR2 FQNEAQ (reference sequence). Trimming left V 6 bases short and J 0 bases short, with 5 bases between. TCRdb's copy holds only in-frame clones and misses some; the assay was immunoSEQ multiplex PCR. The sample lists about 86,000 clones, around 90% occurring once. This clone was recorded a few times. Its antigen is not identified. The source was CD4+ or CD8+ T cells sorted from blood, collected in a trial of the OX40 agonist ivuxolimab. The chain combines TRBV7-9 with TRBJ1-1; no firm D call. This TCR derives from an adult with an advanced solid tumor such as melanoma, head and neck, liver or kidney cancer. CDR3 bases: TGTGCCAGCAGAGGGATGAACACTGAAGCTTTCTTT. Its translation: CASRGMNTEAFF.